The 20 T cell receptor beta chains presented below share a single source sample, sequenced in a study of early T cells in non-severe SARS-CoV-2 infection (dated by TCRdb to the early 2020s). Library generation was performed with 5' RACE. The instrument given in TCRdb is NextSeq 500. Through fastp at Q25 and MiXCR, TCRdb rebuilt clones from the public reads, retaining in-frame beta chains. Rows are combined by CDR3 protein, so each entry shows the most common genes and DNA. This sample has 30,000 to 45,000 distinct CDR3 sequences in its table, and roughly 9.9% of those were observed once. The ten largest clones capture roughly an eighth of the sample. Sample: whole blood. The receptor source for this set is an adult who was a healthcare worker with PCR-confirmed SARS-CoV-2 infection or an uninfected control (not recorded which).

In its sample, this clonotype was seen many times. The chain is built from TRBV4-2 and TRBJ1-2, with 9 bases aligning to TRBD1. Germline CDR1 is LGHNA and CDR2 is YNFKEQ. J lost 5 bases, V lost 1 base, and 2 bases had no gene match. CDR3 size: 14 residues. CDR3 in amino acids: CASSQGTGEYGYTF. CDR3 DNA sequence: TGTGCCAGCAGCCAAGGGACAGGGGAGTATGGCTACACCTTC.

This clonotype was picked up many times. The CDR3: CASSRSGTVTTNEQYF. For the CDR3, the DNA is TGTGCCAGCTCACGATCCGGGACAGTAACTACCAACGAGCAGTACTTC. The chain recombines TRBV18 with TRBJ2-7, with 7 bases fitting TRBD1. This CDR3 has 16 amino acids. After removal of 4 bases from V and 5 bases from J, the junction contained 14 bases not matched to a gene. CDR1 and CDR2 from the germline V gene are KGHSH and LQKENI.

V and J are TRBV20-1 and TRBJ1-5; a weak D match, TRBD1 (5 bases). This CDR3 has 15 residues. Per the germline V gene, CDR1 is DFQATT and CDR2 is SNEGSKA (reference sequence). The ends were cut back, 4 bases at V and 0 bases at J, with 13 bases in the middle. In DNA form, the CDR3 reads TGCAGTGCTATAGACAGAGTATATAGCAATCAGCCCCAGCATTTT. This translates into CSAIDRVYSNQPQHF.

This clonotype was observed at least ten times. The gene calls are TRBV11-2 and TRBJ2-7; D not certain. The CDR3 loop spans 12 amino acids. Germline-derived CDR1 and CDR2 are SGHAT and FQNNGV. Trimming pared 2 bases from V and 7 bases from J, leaving 9 bases between. The CDR3 coding sequence is TGTGCCAGCAGCTTAAGTGGCCAGGAGCAGTACTTC. It encodes CASSLSGQEQYF.

This clonotype is medium-sized (0.01 to 0.1%) within its sample. The chain joins TRBV29-1 to TRBJ2-2, with 7 bases aligning to TRBD1. This CDR3 contains 15 residues. Looked up from germline, CDR1 is SQVTM and CDR2 is ANQGSEA. V trimming: 1 base; J trimming: 4 bases; junction bases outside the gene matches: 6. The chain's CDR3 is CSVEGAGGRTGELFF. The CDR3 DNA reads as TGCAGCGTTGAAGGGGCAGGGGGACGCACCGGGGAGCTGTTTTTT.

This clonotype was detected many times. The V gene is TRBV5-1, the J gene TRBJ2-1; TRBD1 is a possible D gene (5 bases). Germline V gene sequence: CDR1 SGHRS, CDR2 YFSETQ. The CDR3 totals 15 residues. The V gene lost 0 bases and the J gene lost 2 bases, with 9 bases spanning the gap. CDR3 nucleotide sequence: TGCGCCAGCAGCTTGGACAGGCCGCCCTACAATGAGCAGTTCTTC. It codes for CASSLDRPPYNEQFF.

The V gene is TRBV28, the J gene TRBJ2-7; tentatively, D is TRBD1 (7 bases). V was trimmed by 3 bases and J by 1 base, leaving 16 bases between them. Looked up from germline, CDR1 is MDHEN and CDR2 is SYDVKM. This CDR3 region has 16 residues. The CDR3 nucleotides read TGTGCCAGCAGTTTCGGAGGGGGCGGAGGGTCCTACGAGCAGTACTTC. Protein product: CASSFGGGGGSYEQYF.

This clonotype is deemed large. V gene TRBV11-2 combines with J gene TRBJ2-7, with TRBD2 matching over 7 bases. Losses at the gene ends were 5 bases for V and 3 bases for J; bases not matched to a gene: 4. The CDR3 runs 13 residues. Germline CDR1 and CDR2: SGHAT and FQNNGV. The CDR3 here is CASSHGTNYEQYF. The CDR3, as DNA: TGTGCCAGCAGCCACGGGACTAACTACGAGCAGTACTTC. Filled out from reference TRBV11-2 and TRBJ2-7, the complete variable domain reads EAGVAQSPRYKIIEKRQSVAFWCNPISGHATLYWYQQILGQGPKLLIQFQNNGVVDDSQLPKDRFSAERLKGVDSTLKIQPAKLEDSAVYLCASSHGTNYEQYFGPGTRLTVT.

This clonotype was recorded many times. The rearrangement uses TRBV7-3 and TRBJ1-1; D possibly corresponds to TRBD1 (5 bases). The CDR3 totals 15 residues. Trimming pared 0 bases from V and 5 bases from J, leaving 13 bases between. Per germline, CDR1 SGHTA and CDR2 FQGTGA. The CDR3 here is CASSLTPYEGTEAFF. DNA for the CDR3: TGTGCCAGCAGCTTAACTCCCTACGAGGGGACTGAAGCTTTCTTT.

Many counts were recorded for this clonotype. The rearrangement uses TRBV12-3 or TRBV12-4 and TRBJ1-4; 9 bases are a match to TRBD1. V lost 4 bases to trimming and J lost 4 bases; unmatched junction nucleotides: 1. The CDR3 is 14 residues long. As DNA, the CDR3 is TGTGCCAGCAGTTCGACAGGGGGTAATGAAAAACTGTTTTTT. As protein: CASSSTGGNEKLFF.

This clonotype was detected ten times or more. J is TRBJ1-6 and V is TRBV6-5; 8 positions match TRBD1. The CDR3 is made up of 18 amino acids. Trimming removed 0 bases from V and 4 bases from J; junction bases left unmatched: 8. CDR1 and CDR2 (germline): MNHEY, SVGAGI. The CDR3 region has the DNA TGTGCCAGCAGTTACTCTATCGGGACAGGAGGATATAATTCACCCCTCCACTTT. Encoded protein: CASSYSIGTGGYNSPLHF.

This clonotype has at least ten counts. The V call is TRBV20-1, the J call TRBJ2-7; 8 positions agree with TRBD1. The junction had 5 bases not matched to a gene; V was cut back by 6 bases and J by 1 base. The CDR3 extends over 13 amino acids. CDR1 is DFQATT, CDR2 SNEGSKA, per germline (reference sequence). In nucleotides, the CDR3 is TGCAGTGCCGTGACAGGGGTATCCTACGAGCAGTACTTC. Protein sequence: CSAVTGVSYEQYF.

The sample holds a few counts of this clonotype. The chain recombines TRBV3-1 with TRBJ1-4, with D hard to call. CDR1 is LGHDT, CDR2 YNNKEL, per germline (reference sequence). The germline V and J ends were trimmed by 5 bases and 0 bases, with 13 bases remaining between them. The CDR3 consists of 16 residues. CDR3: CASSNSTVTTNEKLFF. CDR3 DNA sequence: TGTGCCAGCAGCAACTCCACAGTGACAACTAATGAAAAACTGTTTTTT. Using reference TRBV3-1 and TRBJ1-4 for the parts outside the CDR3, the full variable domain is DTAVSQTPKYLVTQMGNDKSIKCEQNLGHDTMYWYKQDSKKFLKIMFSYNNKELIINETVPNRFSPKSPDKAHLNLHINSLELGDSAVYFCASSNSTVTTNEKLFFGSGTQLSVL.

This clonotype was detected many times. The chain links TRBV12-3 or TRBV12-4 to TRBJ2-7; a weak D match, TRBD2 (6 bases). The CDR3 runs to 14 residues. V was trimmed by 3 bases and J by 7 bases, leaving 16 bases between them. The CDR3 loop reads CASSFSTTGVEQYF. DNA for the CDR3: TGTGCCAGCAGTTTTAGCACGACGGGGGTAGAGCAGTACTTC.

This clonotype appeared many times. The chain employs TRBV5-6 and TRBJ1-2, with D possibly matching TRBD1 (6 bases). The CDR3 totals 16 residues. Germline V gene lookup returns CDR1 SGHDT and CDR2 YYEEEE. Trimming left V 2 bases short and J 4 bases short, with 18 bases between. CDR3 loop: CASSFATGSLRYGYTF. In DNA, the CDR3 is TGTGCCAGCAGCTTCGCGACAGGCTCCCTTCGCTATGGCTACACCTTC.

The V and J genes are TRBV2 and TRBJ2-1, with D possibly called TRBD1 or TRBD2 (5 bases each). V lost 7 bases and J 0 bases, leaving 10 bases between the germline ends. Germline V gene lookup returns CDR1 SNHLY and CDR2 FYNNEI. This CDR3 has 14 amino acids. Here the CDR3 DNA reads TGTGCCAGCATGGGGACGGACTCCTACAATGAGCAGTTCTTC. The encoded protein is CASMGTDSYNEQFF.

J is TRBJ2-5 and V is TRBV5-1; TRBD1 is a possible D gene (5 bases). This CDR3 has 13 residues. Germline V lookup: CDR1 SGHRS, CDR2 YFSETQ. The germline V and J ends were trimmed by 5 bases and 1 base, with 9 bases remaining between them. Here the CDR3 reads CASRVGAQETQYF. The DNA of the CDR3 is TGCGCCAGCAGGGTAGGGGCCCAAGAGACCCAGTACTTC.

This clonotype was picked up many times. The J gene is TRBJ2-3, the V gene TRBV5-4, with TRBD2 matching 9 bases. Germline V lookup: CDR1 SGHNT, CDR2 YYREEE (reference sequence). With 2 bases clipped from V and 2 bases from J, the junction kept 6 bases outside the gene matches. The CDR3 length is 16 residues. The DNA of the CDR3 is TGTGCCAGCAGCTTTTATACTAGCGGGTACACAGATACGCAGTATTTT. It codes for CASSFYTSGYTDTQYF.

There are many counts of this clonotype. V is TRBV10-3 and J is TRBJ1-1; possibly TRBD1 for D (5 bases). Trimming left V 6 bases short and J 0 bases short, with 11 bases between. This CDR3 has 14 residues. Germline V lookup: CDR1 ENHRY, CDR2 SYGVKD. The CDR3 DNA reads as TGTGCCATCAGCTCCAACAGGTTGAACACTGAAGCTTTCTTT. Protein: CAISSNRLNTEAFF.

The chain carries TRBV5-1 and TRBJ1-2; 9 nucleotides line up with TRBD1. Germline V lookup: CDR1 SGHRS, CDR2 YFSETQ. CDR3 length: 13 residues. The ends lost 0 bases at V and 10 bases at J; junction bases unmatched: 4. In DNA, the CDR3 is TGCGCCAGCAGCTTGGATCGGGACAGGGCCTACACCTTC. Its protein is CASSLDRDRAYTF.